The 23 T cell receptor beta chains below all came from one sample that was sequenced in a study of T cells in Graves' hyperthyroidism and ophthalmopathy. TCR beta CDR3 region amplification was performed from RNA transcripts. First-round RT-PCR of the TCR CDR3 relied on the HTBI primer set. TCRdb called the multiplex PCR reads again in MiXCR, with one record for every CDR3 protein. The sample lists 350,000 to 400,000 distinct CDR3 sequences, about 15% occurring once. Material for sequencing was blood. These receptors all come from a woman in her 30s with Graves' hyperthyroidism.

There are many counts of this clonotype. This chain links TRBV11-3 with TRBJ2-1; no definite D call. There are 13 residues in the CDR3. Per germline, CDR1 SGHNT and CDR2 YENEEA. Trimming took 3 bases from V and 7 from J, leaving 10 bases between them. CDR3 DNA: TGTGCCAGCAGCTTTGGTTTAGGGAATGAGCAGTTCTTC. This gives the protein CASSFGLGNEQFF.

V is TRBV3-1 and J is TRBJ2-3, with 15 bases identical to TRBD2. The J segment lost 2 bases and the V segment lost 4 bases, leaving 10 bases of the junction unmatched. The CDR3 has 19 amino acids. Germline V gives CDR1 LGHDT, CDR2 YNNKEL (reference sequence). CDR3 nucleotides: TGTGCCAGCAGCCTAGGGACTAGCGGGAGGACCTCCTCCACAGATACGCAGTATTTT. Its translation is CASSLGTSGRTSSTDTQYF.

This clonotype was counted at least ten times. This sequence joins TRBV7-9 and TRBJ2-7, with 7 bases lining up with TRBD2. CDR3 length: 15 amino acids. The V gene's germline CDR1 is SEHNR and CDR2 FQNEAQ (reference sequence). Germline trimming cut 5 bases from V and 6 bases from J; bases unmatched to any gene: 13. The CDR3 DNA follows: TGTGCCAGCAGCCCCCTCCAGGGCGGGAGTGGCGAGCAGTACTTC. The encoded protein is CASSPLQGGSGEQYF.

There are many counts of this clonotype. V gene TRBV12-3 or TRBV12-4 combines with J gene TRBJ2-5, with D unclear. This CDR3 contains 11 residues. The V and J ends lost 2 bases and 5 bases respectively, with 3 bases between them. The CDR3 is CASSLLETQYF. The CDR3 DNA is TGTGCCAGCAGTTTATTGGAGACCCAGTACTTC.

The chain links TRBV29-1 to TRBJ2-3; 9 nucleotides agree with TRBD2. The CDR3 has 14 residues. Looked up from germline, CDR1 is SQVTM and CDR2 is ANQGSEA. The V and J ends lost 8 bases and 10 bases, in that order; junction bases with no gene match: 16. CDR3 sequence: CSPGPAGGYGPQYF. CDR3 in DNA: TGCAGCCCCGGTCCAGCGGGAGGTTACGGTCCGCAGTATTTT.

In its sample, this clonotype was seen many times. The V and J genes are TRBV2 and TRBJ2-2; TRBD1 might be the D (7 bases). Germline V lookup: CDR1 SNHLY, CDR2 FYNNEI. This CDR3 region has 16 residues. V was clipped by 7 bases and J by 2 bases, with 17 bases between them. The CDR3 sequence is CASTGGTASNTGELFF. The CDR3 DNA is TGTGCCAGCACCGGCGGGACAGCCTCAAACACCGGGGAGCTGTTTTTT.

A remark on this clonotype: The germline gene is not matched at one end of the junction; a read error may be the cause. The chain carries TRBV11-2 and TRBJ2-7; no reliable D call. There are 15 residues in the CDR3. Germline V gene data show CDR1 as SGHAT and CDR2 as FQNNGV. The CDR3 here is CASSVDGSHSGEQYF. The DNA of the CDR3 is TGTGCCAGCAGCGTAGATGGTAGCCACAGTGGGGAGCAGTACTTC.

The V call is TRBV28, the J call TRBJ2-2; perhaps TRBD1 as D (5 bases). The germline V gene encodes CDR1 MDHEN and CDR2 SYDVKM. The CDR3 contains 15 residues. V lost 5 bases and J lost 3, with 13 bases in between. CDR3 sequence: CASSIWGVDTGELFF. In nucleotides, the CDR3 is TGTGCCAGCAGTATCTGGGGCGTAGACACCGGGGAGCTGTTTTTT.

There are many counts of this clonotype. The chain uses TRBV28 and TRBJ2-1; 10 bases line up with TRBD2. The J segment lost 7 bases and the V segment lost 5 bases, leaving 8 bases of the junction unmatched. CDR1 and CDR2 from the germline V gene are MDHEN and SYDVKM. The CDR3 length is 15 residues. The CDR3 loop is CASSAWTSGSNEQFF. CDR3 nucleotides: TGTGCCAGCAGTGCCTGGACTAGCGGATCTAATGAGCAGTTCTTC.

The J gene is TRBJ1-6, the V gene TRBV20-1; 9 nucleotides match TRBD1. Germline CDR1 DFQATT, CDR2 SNEGSKA (reference sequence). This CDR3 spans 18 amino acids. V lost 3 bases, J lost 9 bases, and 18 bases stayed unmatched. The CDR3 nucleotides read TGCAGTGCTAGGCCCAGGGACAGGGCGAGGGTGGCGGCTTCACCCCTCCACTTT. This codes for CSARPRDRARVAASPLHF.

Many counts were recorded for this clonotype. The chain couples TRBV27 to TRBJ2-3, with TRBD1 matching over 12 bases. This CDR3 comprises 15 residues. The V segment lost 4 bases and the J segment 6 bases; nucleotides outside the gene matches: 5. Germline-derived CDR1 and CDR2 are MNHEY and SMNVEV (reference sequence). CDR3 nucleotide sequence: TGTGCCAGCAGTTCCGGGGACAGGGGGCTGGATACGCAGTATTTT. As protein: CASSSGDRGLDTQYF.

The chain employs TRBV4-2 and TRBJ2-5; D remains ambiguous. This CDR3 is built from 12 residues. V dropped 0 bases and J dropped 4 bases, with 3 bases sitting between them. Germline lookup yields CDR1 LGHNA and CDR2 YNFKEQ. The CDR3 region is CASSQETETQYF. The CDR3 DNA is TGTGCCAGCAGCCAAGAAACAGAGACCCAGTACTTC.

With respect to this clonotype: One base away lies a much larger clone, so this may be a sequencing read error. The chain has TRBV6-2 or TRBV6-3 and TRBJ2-7; TRBD1 matches at 9 bases. Germline trimming cut 5 bases from V and 4 bases from J; bases unmatched to any gene: 9. This CDR3 contains 15 residues. In germline, CDR1 is MNHEY, CDR2 SVGEGT. The CDR3 nucleotides read TGTGCCAGCAGTCTCTCGGGACAGGGATCTTACGAGCAGTACTTC. As protein: CASSLSGQGSYEQYF.

This clonotype appeared many times. The chain combines TRBV12-3 or TRBV12-4 with TRBJ2-1, with 11 positions matching TRBD2. V was clipped by 4 bases and J by 6 bases; unmatched bases: 8. The CDR3 runs 16 residues. The CDR3 coding sequence is TGTGCCAGCAGTTCCGTTACTAGCGGGAGTGGCAATGAGCAGTTCTTC. Translating gives CASSSVTSGSGNEQFF.

This clonotype was seen a few times. The chain couples TRBV12-3 or TRBV12-4 to TRBJ2-7; TRBD2 matches at 12 bases. The J segment lost 3 bases and the V segment lost 3 bases, leaving 3 bases of the junction unmatched. This CDR3 region has 15 residues. This CDR3 reads CASSLSSGRVYEQYF. The CDR3 DNA sequence: TGTGCCAGCAGTTTGTCTAGCGGGAGGGTCTACGAGCAGTACTTC.

The chain has TRBV30 and TRBJ1-2; a weak D match, TRBD1 (5 bases). The CDR3 consists of 15 residues. Trimming cost V 4 bases and J 3 bases, with 18 bases left between them. Germline V gives CDR1 GTSNPN, CDR2 SVGIG (reference sequence). In DNA form, the CDR3 reads TGTGCCTGGATTCAGGGCACAGGTCCCTACTATGGCTACACCTTC. Encoded protein: CAWIQGTGPYYGYTF.

This sequence joins TRBV20-1 and TRBJ1-4; no clear D gene. The germline V gene has CDR1 DFQATT and CDR2 SNEGSKA (reference sequence). V dropped 3 bases and J dropped 5 bases, with 7 bases sitting between them. The CDR3 length is 12 residues. The CDR3 loop reads CSARPMNEKLFF. In nucleotides, the CDR3 is TGCAGTGCTAGGCCGATGAATGAAAAACTGTTTTTT.

This clonotype was seen a few times. The chain carries TRBV6-1 and TRBJ2-7; 9 bases are a match to TRBD2. The V segment lost 11 bases and the J segment 4 bases; nucleotides outside the gene matches: 9. The CDR3 consists of 13 residues. Germline lookup yields CDR1 MNHNS and CDR2 SASEGT. CDR3 sequence: CAHSGGRGYEQYF. In nucleotides, the CDR3 is TGTGCCCACAGTGGCGGGAGGGGTTACGAGCAGTACTTC.

V gene TRBV19 combines with J gene TRBJ1-2; perhaps TRBD1 as D (6 bases). With 7 bases removed from V and 6 bases from J, the gap between germline ends came to 27 bases. Germline values: CDR1 LNHDA, CDR2 SQIVND (reference sequence). The CDR3 sequence is 17 residues long. CDR3 amino acids: CASTLNHVEARGHGYTF. In DNA, the CDR3 is TGTGCCAGTACCCTAAATCACGTGGAGGCCAGGGGCCATGGCTACACCTTC.

Ten or more counts support this clonotype. This chain links TRBV18 with TRBJ2-5; D possibly uses TRBD1 or TRBD2 (5 bases each). The CDR3 runs 17 residues. Per the germline V gene, CDR1 is KGHSH and CDR2 is LQKENI. V lost 1 base and J 0 bases, leaving 15 bases between the germline ends. CDR3 coding DNA: TGTGCCAGCTCACCACTTCAGACGGGACGGAACCAAGAGACCCAGTACTTC. Protein product: CASSPLQTGRNQETQYF. The full variable domain, its missing parts supplied by reference TRBV18 and TRBJ2-5, is NAGVMQNPRHLVRRRGQEARLRCSPMKGHSHVYWYRQLPEEGLKFMVYLQKENIIDESGMPKERFSAEFPKEGPSILRIQQVVRGDSAAYFCASSPLQTGRNQETQYFGPGTRLLVL.

The chain recombines TRBV3-1 with TRBJ1-2, with D perhaps matching TRBD1 (6 bases). The CDR3 length is 16 residues. V shed 2 bases and J shed 4 bases, with 17 bases lying between them. Germline CDR1 is LGHDT and CDR2 is YNNKEL (reference sequence). CDR3: CASSQNSRQESYGYTF. DNA for the CDR3: TGTGCCAGCAGCCAAAACTCCAGACAGGAGAGCTATGGCTACACCTTC.

This clonotype was seen ten or more times. The genes are TRBV5-1 and TRBJ2-1, with TRBD2 matching 8 bases. Germline values: CDR1 SGHRS, CDR2 YFSETQ. There are 15 residues in the CDR3. V gave up 4 bases and J gave up 4 bases; unmatched junction bases: 7. The CDR3 spells CASSPHSGTYNEQFF. In DNA form, the CDR3 reads TGCGCCAGCAGCCCTCATAGCGGGACTTACAATGAGCAGTTCTTC.

This clonotype showed up many times. The chain couples TRBV18 to TRBJ2-1, with 10 positions matching TRBD1. The length of the CDR3 is 15 residues. Germline V gene data show CDR1 as KGHSH and CDR2 as LQKENI. V shed 6 bases, J shed 7 bases, and the junction held 9 bases outside the gene matches. CDR3 in amino acids: CASSARDRGRNEQFF. As DNA, the CDR3 is TGTGCCAGCTCCGCCCGGGACAGGGGAAGGAATGAGCAGTTCTTC.